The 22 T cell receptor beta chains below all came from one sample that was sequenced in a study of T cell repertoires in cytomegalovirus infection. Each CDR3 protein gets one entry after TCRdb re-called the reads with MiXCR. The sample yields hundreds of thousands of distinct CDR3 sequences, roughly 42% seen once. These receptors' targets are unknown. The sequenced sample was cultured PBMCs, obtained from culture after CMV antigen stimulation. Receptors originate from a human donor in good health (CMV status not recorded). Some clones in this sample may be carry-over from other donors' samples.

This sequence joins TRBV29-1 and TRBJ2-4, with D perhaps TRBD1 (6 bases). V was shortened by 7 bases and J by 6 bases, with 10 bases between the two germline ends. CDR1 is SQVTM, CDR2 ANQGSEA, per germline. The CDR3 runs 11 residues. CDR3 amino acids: CSGGQGNIQYF. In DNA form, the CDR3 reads TGCAGCGGGGGGCAGGGAAACATTCAGTACTTC.

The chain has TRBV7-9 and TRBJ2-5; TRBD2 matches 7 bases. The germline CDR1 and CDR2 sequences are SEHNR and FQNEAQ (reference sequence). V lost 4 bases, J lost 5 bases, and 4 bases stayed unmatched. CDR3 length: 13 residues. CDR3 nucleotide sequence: TGTGCCAGCAGCTCGGGGGGTTGGGAGACCCAGTACTTC. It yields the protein CASSSGGWETQYF.

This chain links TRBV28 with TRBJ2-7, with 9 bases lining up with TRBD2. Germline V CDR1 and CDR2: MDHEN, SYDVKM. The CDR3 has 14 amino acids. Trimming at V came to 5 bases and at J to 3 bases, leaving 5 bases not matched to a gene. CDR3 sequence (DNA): TGTGCCAGCAGTCCTAGCGGGGTTTACTACGAGCAGTACTTC. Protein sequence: CASSPSGVYYEQYF.

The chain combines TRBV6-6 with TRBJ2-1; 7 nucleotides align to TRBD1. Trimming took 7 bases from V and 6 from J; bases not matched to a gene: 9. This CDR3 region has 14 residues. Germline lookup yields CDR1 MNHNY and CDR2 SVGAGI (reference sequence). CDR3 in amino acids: CASTGRQGSNEQFF. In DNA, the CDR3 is TGTGCCAGCACCGGGCGACAGGGCTCCAATGAGCAGTTCTTC.

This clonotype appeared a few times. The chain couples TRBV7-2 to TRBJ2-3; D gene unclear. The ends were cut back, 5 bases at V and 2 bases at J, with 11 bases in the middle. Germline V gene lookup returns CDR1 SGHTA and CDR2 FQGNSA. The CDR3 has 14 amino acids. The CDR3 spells CASSPRANTDTQYF. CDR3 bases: TGTGCCAGCAGCCCACGGGCGAACACAGATACGCAGTATTTT.

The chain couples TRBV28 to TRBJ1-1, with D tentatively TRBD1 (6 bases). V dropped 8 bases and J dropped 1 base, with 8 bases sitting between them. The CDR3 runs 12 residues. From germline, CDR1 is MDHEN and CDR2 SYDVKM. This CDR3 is CASRTENTEAFF. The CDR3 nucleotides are TGTGCCAGCCGGACAGAGAACACTGAAGCTTTCTTT.

CDR3 nucleotides: TGTGCCAGCAGCTACAACAGGGGGCTCTACGAGCAGTACTTC. Translated: CASSYNRGLYEQYF. The gene calls are TRBV7-8 and TRBJ2-7; TRBD1 matches at 9 bases. Germline-derived CDR1 and CDR2 are SGHVS and FQNEAQ. This CDR3 contains 14 residues. Losses at the gene ends were 4 bases for V and 3 bases for J; bases not matched to a gene: 4.

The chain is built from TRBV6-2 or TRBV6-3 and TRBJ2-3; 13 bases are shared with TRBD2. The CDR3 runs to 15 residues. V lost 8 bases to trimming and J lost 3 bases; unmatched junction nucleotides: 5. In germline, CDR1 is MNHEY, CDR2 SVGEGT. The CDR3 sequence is CASGTSGISTDTQYF. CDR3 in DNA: TGTGCCAGCGGGACTAGCGGGATTAGTACAGATACGCAGTATTTT.

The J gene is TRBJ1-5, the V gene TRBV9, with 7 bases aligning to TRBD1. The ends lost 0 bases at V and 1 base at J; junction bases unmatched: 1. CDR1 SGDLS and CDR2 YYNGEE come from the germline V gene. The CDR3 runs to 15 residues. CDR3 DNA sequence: TGTGCCAGCAGCGTAGGCAGGGGGAGCAATCAGCCCCAGCATTTT. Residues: CASSVGRGSNQPQHF.

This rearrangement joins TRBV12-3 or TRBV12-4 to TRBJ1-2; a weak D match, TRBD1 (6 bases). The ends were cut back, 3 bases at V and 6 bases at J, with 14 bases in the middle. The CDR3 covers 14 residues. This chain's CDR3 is CASSFDRFTHGYTF. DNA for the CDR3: TGTGCCAGCAGTTTCGACAGGTTCACCCATGGCTACACCTTC.

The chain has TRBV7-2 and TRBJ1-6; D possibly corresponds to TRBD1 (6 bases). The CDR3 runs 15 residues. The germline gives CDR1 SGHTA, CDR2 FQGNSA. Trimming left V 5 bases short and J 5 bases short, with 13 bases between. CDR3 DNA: TGTGCCAGCAGCCCCCAGGGGAGGGATAATTCACCCCTCCACTTT. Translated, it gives CASSPQGRDNSPLHF. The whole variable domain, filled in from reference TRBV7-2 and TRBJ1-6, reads GAGVSQSPSNKVTEKGKDVELRCDPISGHTALYWYRQSLGQGLEFLIYFQGNSAPDKSGLPSDRFSAERTGGSVSTLTIQRTQQEDSAVYLCASSPQGRDNSPLHFGNGTRLTVT.

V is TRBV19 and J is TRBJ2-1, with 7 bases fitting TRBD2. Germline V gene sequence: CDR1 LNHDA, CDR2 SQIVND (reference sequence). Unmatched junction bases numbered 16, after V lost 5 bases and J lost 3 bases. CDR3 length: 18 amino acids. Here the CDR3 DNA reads TGTGCCAGTAGTCCCCTTCGGGGAGGGACCCTGGACTACAATGAGCAGTTCTTC. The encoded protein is CASSPLRGGTLDYNEQFF.

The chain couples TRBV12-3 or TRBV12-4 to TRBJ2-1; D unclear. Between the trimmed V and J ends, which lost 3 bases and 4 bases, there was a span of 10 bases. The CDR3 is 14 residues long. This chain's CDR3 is CASSFIHGYNEQFF. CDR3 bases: TGTGCCAGCAGTTTCATTCACGGATACAATGAGCAGTTCTTC.

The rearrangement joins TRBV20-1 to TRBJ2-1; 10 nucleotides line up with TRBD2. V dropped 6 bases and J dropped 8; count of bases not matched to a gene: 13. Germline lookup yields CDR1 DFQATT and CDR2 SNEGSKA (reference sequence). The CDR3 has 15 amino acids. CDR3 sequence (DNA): TGCAGTGCAACCCGGACTAGCGGAGCAGGCGATGAGCAGTTCTTC. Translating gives CSATRTSGAGDEQFF.

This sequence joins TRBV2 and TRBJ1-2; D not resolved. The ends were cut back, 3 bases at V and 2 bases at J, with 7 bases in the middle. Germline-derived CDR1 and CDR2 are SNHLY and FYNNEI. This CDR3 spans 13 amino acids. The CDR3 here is CASSETPNYGYTF. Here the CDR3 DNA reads TGTGCCAGCAGTGAGACACCAAACTATGGCTACACCTTC.

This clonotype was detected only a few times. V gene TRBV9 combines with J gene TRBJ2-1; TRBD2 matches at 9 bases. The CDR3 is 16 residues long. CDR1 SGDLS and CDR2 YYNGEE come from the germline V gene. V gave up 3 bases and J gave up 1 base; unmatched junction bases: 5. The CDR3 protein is CASSESGGSSYNEQFF. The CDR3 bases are TGTGCCAGCAGCGAAAGCGGGGGGAGTTCCTACAATGAGCAGTTCTTC.

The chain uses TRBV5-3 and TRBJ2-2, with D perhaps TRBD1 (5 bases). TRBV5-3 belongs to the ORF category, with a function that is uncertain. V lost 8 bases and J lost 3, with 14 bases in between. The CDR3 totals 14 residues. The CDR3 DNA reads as TGTGCCAGCAGGGCAGACACTCACACCGGGGAGCTGTTTTTT. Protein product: CASRADTHTGELFF.

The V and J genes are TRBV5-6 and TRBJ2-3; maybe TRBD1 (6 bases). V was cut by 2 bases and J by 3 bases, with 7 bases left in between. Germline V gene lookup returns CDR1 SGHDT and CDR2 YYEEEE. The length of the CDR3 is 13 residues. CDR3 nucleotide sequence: TGTGCCAGCAGCTTCGGACAGACAGATACGCAGTATTTT. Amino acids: CASSFGQTDTQYF.

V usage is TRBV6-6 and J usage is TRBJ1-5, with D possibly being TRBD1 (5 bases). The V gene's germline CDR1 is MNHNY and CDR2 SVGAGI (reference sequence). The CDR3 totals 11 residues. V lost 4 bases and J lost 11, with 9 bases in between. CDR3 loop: CASSWPGAQHF. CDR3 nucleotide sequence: TGTGCCAGCAGTTGGCCGGGGGCCCAGCATTTT.

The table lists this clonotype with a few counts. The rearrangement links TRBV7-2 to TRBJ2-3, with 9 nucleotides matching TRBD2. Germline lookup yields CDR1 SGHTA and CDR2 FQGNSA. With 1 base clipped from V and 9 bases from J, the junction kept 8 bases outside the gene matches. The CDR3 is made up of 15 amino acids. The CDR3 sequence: CASSLVAGGLNTQYF. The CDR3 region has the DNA TGTGCCAGCAGCTTAGTCGCGGGGGGGCTTAACACGCAGTATTTT. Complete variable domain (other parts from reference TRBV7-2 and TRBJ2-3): GAGVSQSPSNKVTEKGKDVELRCDPISGHTALYWYRQSLGQGLEFLIYFQGNSAPDKSGLPSDRFSAERTGGSVSTLTIQRTQQEDSAVYLCASSLVAGGLNTQYFGPGTRLTVL.

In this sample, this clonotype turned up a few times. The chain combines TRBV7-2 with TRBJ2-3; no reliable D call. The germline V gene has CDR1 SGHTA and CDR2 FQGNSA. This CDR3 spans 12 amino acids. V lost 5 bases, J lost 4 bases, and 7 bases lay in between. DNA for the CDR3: TGTGCCAGCAGCCGTTGGGCAGATACGCAGTATTTT. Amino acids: CASSRWADTQYF.

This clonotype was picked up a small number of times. For the CDR3, the DNA is TGTGCCAGCAGCCCTACAGGGGGCAGAGAAGACACTGAAGCTTTCTTT. It yields the protein CASSPTGGREDTEAFF. The V call is TRBV7-9, the J call TRBJ1-1, with 9 bases identical to TRBD1. The germline V gene encodes CDR1 SEHNR and CDR2 FQNEAQ (reference sequence). The CDR3 loop spans 16 amino acids. The ends lost 5 bases at V and 3 bases at J; junction bases unmatched: 10.